These 14 T cell receptor beta chains originate from one sample sequenced in a study of blood T cell repertoires in COVID-19 (dated by TCRdb to between 2020 and 2021). Library method: the immunoSEQ multiplex PCR assay. TCRdb retrieved this table from immuneACCESS and kept in-frame rearrangements only. Not all clones are present; in checked studies, unresolved V genes account for under half, and no reason is known for the remainder. For this sample there are tens of thousands of clones; 90% appear just once. Jointly, the top ten make up roughly 1% of the sample. What was sequenced was peripheral blood. The receptors were sampled from a woman between 45 and 60 years old in a cohort sampled during active COVID-19.

CDR3 sequence (DNA): TGTGCCAGCAGTCCGAAGACTAGCGGCCGCACAGATACGCAGTATTTT. As protein: CASSPKTSGRTDTQYF. The chain recombines TRBV27 with TRBJ2-3; 9 nucleotides agree with TRBD2. The V gene's germline CDR1 is MNHEY and CDR2 SMNVEV (reference sequence). The CDR3 runs 16 residues. With 5 bases clipped from V and 1 base from J, the junction kept 7 bases outside the gene matches.

This chain uses TRBV7-3 with TRBJ1-2, with 10 positions matching TRBD1. The CDR3 has 14 residues. CDR1 and CDR2 (germline): SGHTA, FQGTGA. The V gene end was trimmed by 1 base and the J gene end by 8 bases; junction bases not matched to a gene: 4. Here the CDR3 DNA reads TGTGCCAGCAGCTTAATGGGGACAGGGGTCGGCTACACCTTC. This sequence encodes CASSLMGTGVGYTF.

V gene TRBV5-1 combines with J gene TRBJ1-2; TRBD1 agrees at 7 bases. The CDR3 runs to 13 residues. J was trimmed by 2 bases and V by 5 bases; bases with no gene match: 3. CDR1 and CDR2 from the germline V gene are SGHRS and YFSETQ. DNA of the CDR3: TGCGCCAGCAGGCAGGACAGGAACTATGGCTACACCTTC. As protein: CASRQDRNYGYTF.

In its sample, this clone was seen once. V and J are TRBV19 and TRBJ2-1; 9 bases match TRBD1. CDR1 and CDR2 (germline): LNHDA, SQIVND (reference sequence). The CDR3 contains 15 residues. The V gene end was trimmed by 3 bases and the J gene end by 3 bases; junction bases not matched to a gene: 3. CDR3 region: CASSIRDRDYNEQFF. The CDR3 DNA sequence: TGTGCCAGTAGTATCCGGGACAGGGACTACAATGAGCAGTTCTTC.

The chain couples TRBV5-6 to TRBJ1-4; a weak D match, TRBD1 (6 bases). This CDR3 comprises 15 residues. The germline CDR1 and CDR2 sequences are SGHDT and YYEEEE. With 0 bases removed from V and 5 bases from J, the gap between germline ends came to 11 bases. CDR3 amino acids: CASSLAVTGNEKLFF. CDR3 in DNA: TGTGCCAGCAGCTTGGCGGTGACAGGAAATGAAAAACTGTTTTTT.

The CDR3 reads CASSANRVAINEKLFF. In nucleotides, the CDR3 is TGTGCCAGCAGCGCTAACAGGGTAGCGATTAATGAAAAACTGTTTTTT. The chain is built from TRBV7-8 and TRBJ1-4, with a weak D call TRBD1 (6 bases). Trimming shortened V by 5 bases and J by 4 bases, and 17 bases separated the two germline ends. CDR3 length equals 16 residues. Germline V gene sequence: CDR1 SGHVS, CDR2 FQNEAQ.

The V call is TRBV19, the J call TRBJ2-7, with D tentatively TRBD2 (5 bases). The germline V and J ends were trimmed by 3 bases and 0 bases, with 12 bases remaining between them. From germline, CDR1 is LNHDA and CDR2 SQIVND (reference sequence). The CDR3 loop spans 15 amino acids. The CDR3 here is CASSIKDYPSYEQYF. CDR3 bases: TGTGCCAGTAGTATTAAAGACTACCCCTCCTACGAGCAGTACTTC.

This clone was counted between two and nine times. The rearrangement joins TRBV24-1 to TRBJ2-2, with D maybe TRBD2 (5 bases). Germline values: CDR1 KGHDR, CDR2 SFDVKD. The CDR3 is made up of 14 amino acids. V was pared by 10 bases and J by 6 bases, with 17 bases between. The chain's CDR3 is CATSGQSGAGELFF. The DNA of the CDR3 is TGTGCCACGTCTGGGCAGAGCGGAGCCGGGGAGCTGTTTTTT.

The V and J genes are TRBV29-1 and TRBJ2-3; unclear D gene. Per the germline V gene, CDR1 is SQVTM and CDR2 is ANQGSEA. V was trimmed by 2 bases and J by 1 base, leaving 10 bases between them. This CDR3 comprises 14 residues. CDR3 residues: CSVESTPGTDTQYF. In DNA, the CDR3 is TGCAGCGTTGAATCGACACCTGGCACAGATACGCAGTATTTT.

The chain combines TRBV27 with TRBJ2-5; TRBD2 matches at 7 bases. Trimming took 4 bases from V and 4 from J; bases not matched to a gene: 9. This CDR3 contains 15 residues. Germline V gene sequence: CDR1 MNHEY, CDR2 SMNVEV (reference sequence). Here the CDR3 DNA reads TGTGCCAGCAGTTCCCCCTGGGGGGGAGGAGAGACCCAGTACTTC. This codes for CASSSPWGGGETQYF.

This chain links TRBV9 with TRBJ2-3, with 10 bases identical to TRBD2. Germline CDR1 SGDLS, CDR2 YYNGEE. The V gene end was trimmed by 0 bases and the J gene end by 5 bases; junction bases not matched to a gene: 6. This CDR3 spans 16 amino acids. In DNA form, the CDR3 reads TGTGCCAGCAGCGTAGACAGCGGGAGGGCCGGAGATACGCAGTATTTT. As protein: CASSVDSGRAGDTQYF.

The V gene is TRBV6-5, the J gene TRBJ2-1; TRBD2 matches at 12 bases. This CDR3 spans 15 amino acids. Trimming removed 6 bases from V and 9 bases from J; junction bases left unmatched: 9. In germline, CDR1 is MNHEY, CDR2 SVGAGI. The CDR3 protein is CASSRTSGIVGEQFF. The CDR3 DNA reads TGTGCCAGCAGCAGGACTAGCGGGATTGTTGGTGAGCAGTTCTTC.

This sequence joins TRBV14 and TRBJ2-5; D is perhaps TRBD2 (6 bases). CDR3 length equals 15 residues. The germline gives CDR1 SGHDN, CDR2 FVKESK. The V gene lost 3 bases and the J gene lost 3 bases, with 14 bases spanning the gap. Written as DNA, the CDR3 is TGTGCCAGCAGCCACCCCCCTACGGGGGAAGAGACCCAGTACTTC. It codes for CASSHPPTGEETQYF.

This clone showed up just once. The J gene is TRBJ2-1, the V gene TRBV9; no clear D gene. Trimming pared 10 bases from V and 0 bases from J, leaving 14 bases between. The CDR3 consists of 14 residues. Germline V gene data show CDR1 as SGDLS and CDR2 as YYNGEE. CDR3 loop: CASIRVSSYNEQFF. The CDR3 DNA reads TGTGCCTCCATCCGGGTAAGCTCCTACAATGAGCAGTTCTTC.